A selection of T cell receptor beta chains follows, all from one sample in a study of blood T cell repertoires in COVID-19. Profiled with immunoSEQ multiplex PCR; TCRdb holds only in-frame clones, not every one. The sample holds a few hundred thousand clones, 65% to 90% seen once. The sequencing input was peripheral blood. The receptors shown here come from a human donor in a cohort sampled during active COVID-19. The CDR3 runs from the conserved cysteine through the conserved F or W. The D gene is left open where the match is weak. Rows give clone size only sometimes, using once, few, many, or a class for an expanded clone.

-	TRBV7-9	14	once	TRBJ1-5	CASSLAPVHQPQHF	TGTGCCAGCAGCTTAGCGCCGGTCCATCAGCCCCAGCATTTT
-	TRBV7-3	16	-	TRBJ2-3	CASSPRQGKKRDTQYF	TGTGCCAGCAGCCCCCGTCAGGGGAAGAAGCGGGATACGCAGTATTTT
TRBD1	TRBV30	15	-	TRBJ2-7	CAWSVGQGIYYEQYF	TGTGCCTGGAGTGTAGGACAGGGGATATACTACGAGCAGTACTTC
-	TRBV5-1	17	-	TRBJ1-3	CASSSNPGYRAGNTIYF	TGCGCCAGCAGCTCAAACCCGGGATATAGGGCTGGAAACACCATATATTTT
-	TRBV5-5	15	-	TRBJ1-1	CASSLDWAVNTEAFF	TGTGCCAGCAGCTTGGACTGGGCAGTGAACACTGAAGCTTTCTTT
TRBD1	TRBV24-1	16	-	TRBJ2-3	CATSPAERGRTDTQYF	TGTGCCACCAGTCCGGCGGAAAGGGGGCGCACAGATACGCAGTATTTT
TRBD2	TRBV5-1	16	-	TRBJ2-3	CASRGGGGGAADTQYF	TGCGCCAGCAGAGGGGGCGGCGGGGGGGCCGCAGATACGCAGTATTTT
-	TRBV19	11	once	TRBJ1-2	CASSMASGYTF	TGTGCCAGTAGTATGGCATCGGGCTACACCTTC
-	TRBV5-6	15	-	TRBJ1-1	CASSLTGFLDTEAFF	TGTGCCAGCAGCTTGACAGGGTTTTTGGACACTGAAGCTTTCTTT
-	TRBV27	14	-	TRBJ1-1	CASSLITGKTEAFF	TGTGCCAGCAGTTTGATAACGGGAAAGACTGAAGCTTTCTTT
-	TRBV30	8	many	TRBJ1-1	CAWERAFF	TGTGCCTGGGAGCGTGCTTTCTTT
-	TRBV6-1	14	-	TRBJ1-5	CASSEPQGNQPQHF	TGTGCCAGCAGTGAACCACAGGGCAATCAGCCCCAGCATTTT
TRBD2	TRBV24-1	21	once	TRBJ2-1	CATSDPRSTSGGSSSYNEQFF	TGTGCCACCAGTGATCCACGCTCTACTAGCGGGGGGTCTTCATCCTACAATGAGCAGTTCTTC
TRBD1	TRBV6-5	15	-	TRBJ2-7	CASKSPGQGAHEQYF	TGTGCCAGCAAAAGCCCGGGACAGGGGGCTCACGAGCAGTACTTC
-	TRBV12-5	14	-	TRBJ1-4	CASGLGAANEKLFF	TGTGCTAGTGGTTTGGGGGCCGCTAATGAAAAACTGTTTTTT
-	TRBV19	14	-	TRBJ2-2	CASATLTPTGELFF	TGTGCCAGTGCGACACTGACCCCAACCGGGGAGCTGTTTTTT
TRBD1	TRBV18	14	-	TRBJ2-7	CASSPTQGNHEQYF	TGTGCCAGCTCACCGACACAGGGGAACCACGAGCAGTACTTC
TRBD1	TRBV27	17	-	TRBJ1-6	CASSSPIGTGDNSPLHF	TGTGCCAGCAGTTCTCCCATAGGGACAGGCGATAATTCACCCCTCCACTTT
-	TRBV14	14	-	TRBJ2-2	CASSPNRQSGELFF	TGTGCCAGCAGCCCTAATAGACAGTCCGGGGAGCTGTTTTTT
TRBD1	TRBV7-9	18	-	TRBJ2-6	CASSLGHRGRSGANVLTF	TGTGCCAGCAGCTTGGGCCACAGGGGGAGGTCTGGGGCCAACGTCCTGACTTTC
TRBD2	TRBV29-1	15	-	TRBJ2-1	CSVTRPGGNYNEQFF	TGCAGCGTAACGAGGCCCGGGGGGAACTACAATGAGCAGTTCTTC
TRBD1	TRBV5-1	18	-	TRBJ2-2	CASSSTGAPPLGTGELFF	TGCGCCAGCAGCTCGACAGGGGCCCCTCCTCTGGGCACCGGGGAGCTGTTTTTT
-	TRBV11-2	15	-	TRBJ1-1	CASSPQQQANTEAFF	TGTGCCAGCAGCCCCCAACAGCAAGCGAACACTGAAGCTTTCTTT
-	TRBV14	17	-	TRBJ1-1	CASSHRGPLRINTEAFF	TGTGCCAGCAGCCATCGGGGTCCACTTCGCATAAACACTGAAGCTTTCTTT
TRBD2	TRBV5-4	15	-	TRBJ2-1	CASSSYSGGGLEQFF	TGTGCCAGCAGCTCCTATAGCGGGGGGGGGCTTGAGCAGTTCTTC
-	TRBV15	13	-	TRBJ2-7	CATSRDLGGEQYF	TGTGCCACCAGCAGAGATTTGGGGGGCGAGCAGTACTTC
TRBD2	TRBV6-5	15	-	TRBJ2-7	CASSTGLAGTYEQYF	TGTGCCAGCAGTACTGGACTAGCGGGGACCTACGAGCAGTACTTC
-	TRBV24-1	16	-	TRBJ2-1	CATSDSAPPGRNEQFF	TGTGCCACCAGTGACTCTGCGCCCCCGGGTCGGAATGAGCAGTTCTTC
TRBD2	TRBV5-1	16	-	TRBJ2-1	CASSKARLAGYNEQFF	TGCGCCAGCAGCAAGGCCCGACTAGCGGGGTACAATGAGCAGTTCTTC
-	TRBV27	13	-	TRBJ2-5	CASSLFPLETQYF	TGTGCCAGCAGTTTGTTCCCTTTGGAGACCCAGTACTTC
TRBD1	TRBV5-6	15	-	TRBJ1-5	CASSLFAGGHQPQHF	TGTGCCAGCAGCTTGTTTGCAGGGGGCCATCAGCCCCAGCATTTT
TRBD2	TRBV7-2	15	-	TRBJ2-1	CASSHSGGAGYEQFF	TGTGCCAGCAGCCATAGCGGGGGGGCCGGATATGAGCAGTTCTTC
-	TRBV30	17	-	TRBJ2-3	CAWSDSKNFAFRDTQYF	TGTGCCTGGAGTGATTCGAAGAATTTTGCATTCAGAGATACGCAGTATTTT
TRBD2	TRBV10-1	16	-	TRBJ2-5	CASSLTSGGDQETQYF	TGCGCCAGCAGTCTGACTAGCGGGGGAGATCAAGAGACCCAGTACTTC
-	TRBV29-1	17	-	TRBJ2-1	CSVDGLITLWRHNEQFF	TGCAGCGTTGACGGCCTAATCACTCTTTGGAGGCACAATGAGCAGTTCTTC
-	TRBV24-1	13	once	TRBJ1-1	CATSSRGNTEAFF	TGTGCCACCAGTTCAAGGGGGAACACTGAAGCTTTCTTT
TRBD1	TRBV5-1	15	-	TRBJ2-1	CASSNGDRVGTEQFF	TGCGCCAGCAGCAATGGGGACAGGGTTGGCACTGAGCAGTTCTTC
-	TRBV5-4	15	-	TRBJ1-6	CASSLDQGNNSPLHF	TGTGCCAGCAGCTTGGACCAGGGTAATAATTCACCCCTCCACTTT
-	TRBV24-1	13	once	TRBJ2-1	CATKHRVNNEQFF	TGTGCCACCAAGCACAGGGTCAACAATGAGCAGTTCTTC
-	TRBV29-1	10	-	TRBJ1-2	CSVLTEGYTF	TGCAGCGTTCTTACAGAGGGCTACACCTTC
-	TRBV6-5	13	-	TRBJ1-2	CASRPGPGRGYTF	TGTGCCAGCAGGCCCGGTCCGGGTCGGGGCTACACCTTC
TRBD1	TRBV7-2	19	-	TRBJ1-5	CASSVPGQGTLLGNQPQHF	TGTGCCAGCAGCGTCCCGGGACAGGGGACCCTTCTGGGCAATCAGCCCCAGCATTTT
TRBD1	TRBV5-1	14	-	TRBJ1-2	CASSLGTGVYGYTF	TGCGCCAGCAGCCTCGGGACAGGGGTCTATGGCTACACCTTC
TRBD1	TRBV19	15	-	TRBJ1-5	CASRTDRAINQPQHF	TGTGCCAGTAGAACGGACAGGGCAATCAATCAGCCCCAGCATTTT
TRBD1	TRBV5-1	15	few	TRBJ2-7	CASSLQGAIFYEQYF	TGCGCCAGCAGCTTACAGGGGGCGATATTCTACGAGCAGTACTTC
-	TRBV24-1	16	-	TRBJ2-1	CATSLARWTSPNEQFF	TGTGCCACCAGTTTAGCGAGGTGGACTTCGCCCAATGAGCAGTTCTTC
-	TRBV14	13	-	TRBJ1-2	CASSQVYNYGYTF	TGTGCCAGCAGCCAAGTTTATAACTATGGCTACACCTTC
-	TRBV5-4	13	-	TRBJ1-4	CASSLQGTEKLFF	TGTGCCAGCAGCTTGCAGGGTACTGAAAAACTGTTTTTT
TRBD1	TRBV27	15	-	TRBJ1-2	CASWGQGRANYGYTF	TGTGCCAGTTGGGGACAGGGAAGAGCTAACTATGGCTACACCTTC
-	TRBV5-1	11	-	TRBJ2-7	CASSSRGEQYF	TGCGCCAGCAGCTCGAGGGGGGAGCAGTACTTC
-	TRBV20-1	10	-	TRBJ1-5	CSAGTQPQHF	TGCAGTGCGGGGACACAGCCCCAGCATTTT
-	TRBV24-1	14	-	TRBJ2-5	CATSDPLVRETQYF	TGTGCCACCAGTGACCCACTAGTTAGAGAGACCCAGTACTTC
-	TRBV7-2	16	-	TRBJ1-6	CASSLLGAHGNSPLHF	TGTGCCAGCAGCCTCTTAGGGGCTCATGGAAATTCACCCCTCCACTTT
-	TRBV24-1	13	-	TRBJ1-2	CATSDSTGNGYTF	TGTGCCACCAGTGACTCGACAGGAAACGGCTACACCTTC